This is a list of T cell receptor beta chains from one sample in a study of cytomegalovirus exposure and HLA in healthy donors. The assay was immunoSEQ multiplex PCR, and TCRdb's table has in-frame clones only and misses some. The listing contains around 100,000 clones. What was sequenced was PBMCs. Source of these receptors: a man aged 50 or older in good health and CMV-seronegative. CDR3s include the opening cysteine and the closing phenylalanine or tryptophan. The D gene is left open where the match is weak.

cdr3_aa | cdr3_nt | j_call | d_call | v_call
CASSEFGSGGELAKNIQYF | TGTGCCAGCAGTGAATTTGGTAGCGGGGGGGAATTAGCCAAAAACATTCAGTACTTC | TRBJ2-4 | TRBD2 | TRBV6-1
CAISESPGKTEAFF | TGTGCCATCAGTGAGTCTCCGGGGAAGACTGAAGCTTTCTTT | TRBJ1-1 | . | TRBV10-3
CASSLGEGDNEQFF | TGTGCCAGCAGCTTAGGCGAGGGTGACAATGAGCAGTTCTTC | TRBJ2-1 | . | TRBV11-2
CASSLVLAGGDTQYF | TGCGCCAGCAGCTTGGTACTAGCGGGAGGAGATACGCAGTATTTT | TRBJ2-3 | TRBD2 | TRBV5-1
CASSSRTSGVYEQYF | TGTGCCAGCAGCTCTCGGACTAGCGGGGTTTACGAGCAGTACTTC | TRBJ2-7 | TRBD2 | TRBV13
CASWTGARAEAFF | TGTGCCAGCTGGACAGGGGCGCGAGCTGAAGCTTTCTTT | TRBJ1-1 | TRBD1 | TRBV6-5
CASSSHGPRTEAFF | TGTGCCAGCAGCTCCCACGGCCCTAGAACTGAAGCTTTCTTT | TRBJ1-1 | . | TRBV5-5
CASSAPGQANEQFF | TGTGCCAGCAGTGCCCCAGGACAGGCGAATGAGCAGTTCTTC | TRBJ2-1 | TRBD1 | TRBV6-6
CASNTDPDRVNTEAFF | TGTGCCAGCAACACCGACCCTGACAGGGTGAACACTGAAGCTTTCTTT | TRBJ1-1 | TRBD1 | TRBV5-4
CASSPEGGLGSPLHF | TGTGCCAGCAGTCCCGAGGGAGGGCTTGGTTCACCCCTCCACTTT | TRBJ1-6 | . | TRBV6-4
CASSLQGYGYTF | TGTGCCAGCAGCTTACAGGGGTATGGCTACACCTTC | TRBJ1-2 | . | TRBV13
CASSFRSRETQYF | TGTGCCAGCAGCTTTCGAAGCCGAGAGACCCAGTACTTC | TRBJ2-5 | . | TRBV7-2
CASSGSGVNTIYF | TGTGCCAGCAGCGGTTCAGGGGTAAACACCATATATTTT | TRBJ1-3 | . | TRBV9
CASSLSGRTYNEQFF | TGTGCCAGCAGTCTCAGCGGGAGGACCTACAATGAGCAGTTCTTC | TRBJ2-1 | TRBD2 | TRBV25-1
CAISVPRASTYEQYF | TGTGCCATCTCCGTCCCCAGGGCCTCAACCTACGAGCAGTACTTC | TRBJ2-7 | . | TRBV10-3
CASSGTGTYEQYF | TGTGCCAGCAGCGGAACAGGGACCTACGAGCAGTACTTC | TRBJ2-7 | . | TRBV7-9
CASSKGQGNNEQFF | TGTGCCAGCAGCAAGGGACAGGGGAACAATGAGCAGTTCTTC | TRBJ2-1 | TRBD1 | TRBV7-2
CASSVLQGPGEKLFF | TGTGCCAGCAGCGTCTTACAGGGGCCGGGTGAAAAACTGTTTTTT | TRBJ1-4 | TRBD1 | TRBV7-9
CASSPWTGNTEAFF | TGTGCCAGCAGCCCTTGGACAGGGAACACTGAAGCTTTCTTT | TRBJ1-1 | TRBD1 | TRBV7-8
CASSSPTRSWDKYEQYF | TGTGCCAGCAGCTCCCCAACCCGGTCCTGGGACAAATACGAGCAGTACTTC | TRBJ2-7 | . | TRBV5-6
CASSRLAGGQETQYF | TGTGCCAGCAGTCGACTAGCGGGAGGGCAAGAGACCCAGTACTTC | TRBJ2-5 | TRBD2 | TRBV2
CASSGGGGQETQYF | TGTGCCAGCAGCGGGGGGGGCGGGCAAGAGACCCAGTACTTC | TRBJ2-5 | . | TRBV9
CASSQVARSNQPQHF | TGCGCCAGCAGCCAAGTGGCCAGAAGCAATCAGCCCCAGCATTTT | TRBJ1-5 | . | TRBV4-1
CASSEFQRGGAGGYTF | TGTGCCAGCAGTGAATTCCAGCGAGGGGGCGCAGGGGGCTACACCTTC | TRBJ1-2 | TRBD1 | TRBV25-1
CASGGYRGDGYTF | TGTGCCAGCGGGGGCTACAGGGGAGATGGCTACACCTTC | TRBJ1-2 | TRBD1 | TRBV9
CASSPTGGWETQYF | TGTGCTAGCAGCCCGACAGGGGGTTGGGAGACCCAGTACTTC | TRBJ2-5 | TRBD1 | TRBV7-7
CASSLWLGSLQETQYF | TGTGCCAGCAGCTTGTGGCTCGGGAGCCTCCAAGAGACCCAGTACTTC | TRBJ2-5 | . | TRBV5-6
CASSLGGLAGGRYEQYF | TGTGCCAGCAGCTTAGGGGGACTAGCGGGGGGCCGCTACGAGCAGTACTTC | TRBJ2-7 | TRBD2 | TRBV7-2
CASSGLQGLGTEAFF | TGTGCCAGCAGTGGACTACAGGGGCTGGGGACTGAAGCTTTCTTT | TRBJ1-1 | TRBD1 | TRBV6-5
CASSEPGTNYGYTF | TGTGCCAGCAGTGAACCAGGAACCAACTATGGCTACACCTTC | TRBJ1-2 | . | TRBV6-1
CASSPNPRPRNTEAFF | TGTGCCAGCAGCCCAAACCCGCGGCCCAGGAACACTGAAGCTTTCTTT | TRBJ1-1 | . | TRBV9
CASSFAWGGNEQFF | TGTGCCAGCAGCTTCGCCTGGGGGGGCAATGAGCAGTTCTTC | TRBJ2-1 | TRBD2 | TRBV7-2